These 26 T cell receptor beta chains came from one sample sequenced in a study of Tregs in tolerant kidney transplant recipients. The protocol was immunoSEQ multiplex PCR, while the TCRdb copy is restricted to in-frame clones and leaves out a portion. The data contain 100,000 to 120,000 clones, 90% of them singletons. The specimen comprised CD4+ T cells from blood, sampled before the transplant. The source of these receptors is a human donor who received a combined kidney and bone marrow transplant.

The chain employs TRBV27 and TRBJ1-5; D possibly corresponds to TRBD1 (5 bases). Germline assignment: CDR1 MNHEY and CDR2 SMNVEV (reference sequence). V was trimmed by 5 bases and J by 7 bases, leaving 15 bases between them. This CDR3 region has 14 residues. In DNA, the CDR3 is TGTGCCAGCAGTCCCCTGGGGGGATCCCAGCCCCAGCATTTT. Its protein is CASSPLGGSQPQHF.

V usage is TRBV19 and J usage is TRBJ1-1; TRBD1 matches 7 bases. Per the germline V gene, CDR1 is LNHDA and CDR2 is SQIVND (reference sequence). CDR3 size: 14 residues. With 5 bases clipped from V and 0 bases from J, the junction kept 3 bases outside the gene matches. The DNA of the CDR3 is TGTGCCAGTAGTCCGGGACAGATGAACACTGAAGCTTTCTTT. It specifies CASSPGQMNTEAFF.

This clone came up once. The gene calls are TRBV9 and TRBJ1-3; D is ambiguous. The CDR3 length is 15 residues. Trimming left V 0 bases short and J 6 bases short, with 13 bases between. Germline V CDR1 and CDR2: SGDLS, YYNGEE. The CDR3 nucleotides read TGTGCCAGCAGCGTAGATTGGGAGCTTGAAAACACCATATATTTT. Its protein product is CASSVDWELENTIYF.

This clone turned up a few times. The gene calls are TRBV5-4 and TRBJ2-7; unclear D gene. This CDR3 has 14 residues. The germline V gene has CDR1 SGHNT and CDR2 YYREEE (reference sequence). Between the trimmed V and J ends, which lost 3 bases and 3 bases, there was a span of 13 bases. CDR3 amino acids: CASSSLLENYEQYF. CDR3 nucleotides: TGTGCCAGCAGCTCCCTACTTGAAAACTACGAGCAGTACTTC.

J is TRBJ1-2 and V is TRBV4-1; possible D gene TRBD1, 6 bases. Deletions cut 6 bases from V and 6 bases from J, with 20 bases between. Germline-derived CDR1 and CDR2 are MGHRA and YSYEKL. The CDR3 runs to 15 residues. The DNA of the CDR3 is TGCGCCAGCAGGCCAAGGTCTGTGGGGACAAATGGCTACACCTTC. It yields the protein CASRPRSVGTNGYTF.

The chain combines TRBV28 with TRBJ2-7; possible D gene TRBD2, 6 bases. CDR3 length equals 12 residues. The V gene lost 4 bases and the J gene lost 4 bases, with 8 bases spanning the gap. Germline V gene sequence: CDR1 MDHEN, CDR2 SYDVKM. The CDR3 DNA sequence: TGTGCCAGCAGTTCGGGACTTTACGAGCAGTACTTC. Translated: CASSSGLYEQYF.

The chain joins TRBV19 to TRBJ2-5; tentatively, D is TRBD1 (8 bases). Germline assignment: CDR1 LNHDA and CDR2 SQIVND (reference sequence). The length of the CDR3 is 16 residues. The V end was cut by 6 bases, the J end by 5 bases, with 22 bases between. Written as DNA, the CDR3 is TGTGCCAGTAGGACGCGAGGGGGGGACAGGAGGGAGACCCAGTACTTC. It yields the protein CASRTRGGDRRETQYF.

The chain couples TRBV2 to TRBJ1-2; weak D call: TRBD1 (5 bases). The CDR3 consists of 13 residues. The V end was cut by 6 bases, the J end by 7 bases, with 15 bases between. Germline-derived CDR1 and CDR2 are SNHLY and FYNNEI. CDR3 sequence: CASSLTEPSGYTF. In DNA form, the CDR3 reads TGTGCCAGCAGCCTGACAGAACCCTCTGGCTACACCTTC. The complete variable domain, with remaining parts taken from reference TRBV2 and TRBJ1-2, reads EPEVTQTPSHQVTQMGQEVILRCVPISNHLYFYWYRQILGQKVEFLVSFYNNEISEKSEIFDDQFSVERPDGSNFTLKIRSTKLEDSAMYFCASSLTEPSGYTFGSGTRLTVV.

The chain has TRBV7-2 and TRBJ2-1, with D maybe TRBD1 (5 bases). Looked up from germline, CDR1 is SGHTA and CDR2 is FQGNSA. This CDR3 region has 13 residues. V was clipped by 8 bases and J by 2 bases, with 10 bases between them. In nucleotides, the CDR3 is TGTGCCAGCGGGCAGGGCGCCTACAATGAGCAGTTCTTC. The encoded protein is CASGQGAYNEQFF.

This clone was seen a single time. The gene calls are TRBV6-6 and TRBJ1-2; a weak D match, TRBD1 (6 bases). Deletions cut 2 bases from V and 8 bases from J, with 15 bases between. The CDR3 length is 14 residues. Germline V gene sequence: CDR1 MNHNY, CDR2 SVGAGI (reference sequence). CDR3 sequence: CASSYTDARGGYTF. The DNA for the CDR3 is TGTGCCAGCAGTTACACGGACGCCAGGGGAGGCTACACCTTC.

The chain is built from TRBV19 and TRBJ2-5; maybe TRBD2 (6 bases). Between the trimmed V and J ends, which lost 1 base and 5 bases, there was a span of 11 bases. Germline CDR1 and CDR2: LNHDA and SQIVND (reference sequence). This CDR3 spans 14 amino acids. The CDR3 DNA reads as TGTGCCAGTAGTATAGCGGGCGGGGCGGAGACCCAGTACTTC. Amino acid sequence: CASSIAGGAETQYF.

This CDR3 reads CASSFTGGPAGELFF. The CDR3 bases are TGTGCCAGCAGCTTTACAGGGGGCCCAGCCGGGGAGCTGTTTTTT. The chain carries TRBV7-2 and TRBJ2-2; TRBD1 matches at 9 bases. Germline CDR1 reads SGHTA; CDR2 reads FQGNSA. V lost 3 bases, J lost 6 bases, and 5 bases stayed unmatched. This CDR3 is built from 15 residues.

V usage is TRBV19 and J usage is TRBJ1-4, with D perhaps matching TRBD1 (6 bases). The CDR3 spans 14 residues. The germline gives CDR1 LNHDA, CDR2 SQIVND (reference sequence). V was trimmed by 6 bases and J by 2 bases, leaving 10 bases between them. This CDR3 is CASSRGDTNEKLFF. The CDR3 nucleotides are TGTGCCAGTAGCAGGGGCGACACTAATGAAAAACTGTTTTTT.

This clone was observed a single time. The chain is built from TRBV4-1 and TRBJ1-1, with 9 bases identical to TRBD1. Germline V gene sequence: CDR1 MGHRA, CDR2 YSYEKL. J gave up 8 bases and V 0 bases, and 7 bases lay outside the gene matches. The CDR3 contains 15 residues. CDR3: CASSQDSLGTGEAFF. The CDR3 bases are TGCGCCAGCAGCCAAGATAGCCTTGGGACAGGGGAAGCTTTCTTT.

The chain couples TRBV28 to TRBJ2-5; TRBD1 aligns across 9 bases. CDR3 length: 15 residues. V dropped 5 bases and J dropped 4; count of bases not matched to a gene: 8. Germline V CDR1 and CDR2: MDHEN, SYDVKM. The CDR3 sequence: CASSPGTGSLETQYF. The CDR3 coding sequence is TGTGCCAGCAGTCCCGGGACAGGGTCTTTAGAGACCCAGTACTTC.

The J gene is TRBJ1-2, the V gene TRBV10-3; TRBD1 matches 11 bases. Per germline, CDR1 ENHRY and CDR2 SYGVKD. Trimming took 0 bases from V and 6 from J; bases not matched to a gene: 3. The CDR3 length is 15 residues. CDR3 in amino acids: CAISESGTGGHGYTF. The CDR3 DNA follows: TGTGCCATCAGTGAGTCCGGGACAGGGGGGCATGGCTACACCTTC.

The V gene is TRBV6-5, the J gene TRBJ2-7, with D uncertain. The CDR3 totals 13 residues. Trimming shortened V by 8 bases and J by 3 bases, and 14 bases separated the two germline ends. CDR1 MNHEY and CDR2 SVGAGI come from the germline V gene. For the CDR3, the DNA is TGTGCCAGCTCCCTTACTAAAATCTACGAGCAGTACTTC. It codes for CASSLTKIYEQYF.

The chain joins TRBV2 to TRBJ1-1; possible D gene TRBD1, 6 bases. Germline CDR1 and CDR2: SNHLY and FYNNEI. V was shortened by 8 bases and J by 2 bases, with 18 bases between the two germline ends. This CDR3 is 15 amino acids long. CDR3 nucleotide sequence: TGTGCCAGCTATGCTAAACAGGGTTCAAACACTGAAGCTTTCTTT. Its protein product is CASYAKQGSNTEAFF.

The chain is built from TRBV27 and TRBJ2-3; 8 bases line up with TRBD2. The length of the CDR3 is 15 residues. Germline CDR1 MNHEY, CDR2 SMNVEV (reference sequence). Losses at the gene ends were 2 bases for V and 2 bases for J; bases not matched to a gene: 3. DNA for the CDR3: TGTGCCAGCAGTTTAGGGCGGGGGGACACAGATACGCAGTATTTT. Its protein product is CASSLGRGDTDTQYF.

The chain carries TRBV28 and TRBJ2-3, with D unclear. The CDR3 sequence is 16 residues long. Germline V gene lookup returns CDR1 MDHEN and CDR2 SYDVKM. V lost 5 bases, J lost 2 bases, and 17 bases lay in between. The CDR3 region has the DNA TGTGCCAGCAGTCCTCGGTCGCTCGTAGACACAGATACGCAGTATTTT. Its protein product is CASSPRSLVDTDTQYF.

This sequence joins TRBV28 and TRBJ1-3; D gene uncertain. This CDR3 contains 16 residues. Trimming shortened V by 6 bases and J by 0 bases, and 15 bases separated the two germline ends. Germline V lookup: CDR1 MDHEN, CDR2 SYDVKM. The chain's CDR3 is CASSQPGGSSGNTIYF. CDR3 nucleotides: TGTGCCAGCAGCCAACCCGGAGGGAGCTCTGGAAACACCATATATTTT. Combining the CDR3 with reference TRBV28 and TRBJ1-3 gives the whole variable domain DVKVTQSSRYLVKRTGEKVFLECVQDMDHENMFWYRQDPGLGLRLIYFSYDVKMKEKGDIPEGYSVSREKKERFSLILESASTNQTSMYLCASSQPGGSSGNTIYFGEGSWLTVV.

CDR3 protein: CASSLSVGQGSYEQYF. For the CDR3, the DNA is TGCGCCAGCAGCTTGTCAGTCGGTCAGGGCTCCTACGAGCAGTACTTC. The chain uses TRBV5-1 and TRBJ2-7; weak D call: TRBD1 (5 bases). The germline gives CDR1 SGHRS, CDR2 YFSETQ. This CDR3 contains 16 residues. With 1 base removed from V and 0 bases from J, the gap between germline ends came to 14 bases.

This chain links TRBV5-6 with TRBJ1-2; possible D gene TRBD1, 5 bases. Germline CDR1 and CDR2: SGHDT and YYEEEE. V was pared by 1 base and J by 3 bases, with 13 bases between. The CDR3 is made up of 15 amino acids. The CDR3 DNA reads as TGTGCCAGCAGCTTGCGTGGAGGGGTTGACTATGGCTACACCTTC. Amino acid sequence: CASSLRGGVDYGYTF. Looking up the rest from reference TRBV5-6 and TRBJ1-2 gives the full variable domain: DAGVTQSPTHLIKTRGQQVTLRCSPKSGHDTVSWYQQALGQGPQFIFQYYEEEERQRGNFPDRFSGHQFPNYSSELNVNALLLGDSALYLCASSLRGGVDYGYTFGSGTRLTVV.

The chain recombines TRBV6-5 with TRBJ1-1, with TRBD1 identical over 7 bases. Germline trimming cut 7 bases from V and 1 base from J; bases unmatched to any gene: 6. Germline V CDR1 and CDR2: MNHEY, SVGAGI. The CDR3 contains 14 residues. DNA for the CDR3: TGTGCCAGCACCCCAGGGGGTAAGAACACTGAAGCTTTCTTT. Translation: CASTPGGKNTEAFF.

This clone has only a few counts. The chain employs TRBV27 and TRBJ1-1, with a weak D call TRBD1 (6 bases). Trimming left V 3 bases short and J 10 bases short, with 27 bases between. Per the germline V gene, CDR1 is MNHEY and CDR2 is SMNVEV (reference sequence). This CDR3 spans 17 amino acids. CDR3 nucleotide sequence: TGTGCCAGCAGTTTTCCCCACCGGGCAGGGGACGCCAGGGGAGCTTTCTTT. Translating it yields CASSFPHRAGDARGAFF.

This clone was counted between two and nine times. The chain joins TRBV29-1 to TRBJ1-2, with 9 positions matching TRBD1. There are 13 residues in the CDR3. The V segment lost 8 bases and the J segment 4 bases; nucleotides outside the gene matches: 8. Germline CDR1 reads SQVTM; CDR2 reads ANQGSEA. This CDR3 reads CSSGTGRGYGYTF. DNA for the CDR3: TGCAGCTCAGGGACAGGGAGGGGCTATGGCTACACCTTC.